The rows below give T cell receptor beta chains drawn from one sample of a study of T cell responses to AZD1222 COVID-19 vaccine. Method: immunoSEQ multiplex PCR; TCRdb's copy keeps in-frame clones and lacks some. The data show about 140,000 clones, more than 85% seen once. The input for sequencing was peripheral blood, taken on day 0 of AZD1222 vaccination. These TCRs come from an adult in good health. Both conserved end residues are part of each CDR3. D genes are given only for firm matches. Expanded clones are given a class, and other clones once, few, many or no size at all.

d_gene | j_gene | abundance | v_gene | CDR3nt | CDR3aa
TRBD1 | TRBJ2-1 | . | TRBV5-8 | TGTGCCAGCAGCTACGACAGGGTGGGACAGTTCTTC | CASSYDRVGQFF
TRBD1 | TRBJ2-6 | . | TRBV4-1 | TGCGCCAGCAGACAAGGGACAGGCAACCCTGGGGCCAACGTCCTGACTTTC | CASRQGTGNPGANVLTF
. | TRBJ2-1 | once | TRBV28 | TGTGCCAGCAGTTTGTGGGGGAGGAATGAGCAGTTCTTC | CASSLWGRNEQFF
. | TRBJ1-5 | . | TRBV12-3/TRBV12-4 | TGTGCCAGCAGATCCGCGGGTCAGCCCCAGCATTTT | CASRSAGQPQHF
. | TRBJ2-1 | . | TRBV18 | TGTGCCAGCTCACCACCGGAGTCCTACAATGAGCAGTTCTTC | CASSPPESYNEQFF
. | TRBJ1-2 | . | TRBV20-1 | TGCAGTGCCCAGGAGAACTATGGCTACACCTTC | CSAQENYGYTF
. | TRBJ1-2 | . | TRBV27 | TGTGCCAGCAGTTCCCTGAACTATGGCTACACCTTC | CASSSLNYGYTF
. | TRBJ2-1 | . | TRBV2 | TGTGCCAGCAGTGCGGGCCGCCCTGTAGGGTCCTACAATGAGCAGTTCTTC | CASSAGRPVGSYNEQFF
. | TRBJ1-4 | . | TRBV18 | TGTGCCAGCTCACCAAATGCGGGGGCCCTTAATGAAAAACTGTTTTTT | CASSPNAGALNEKLFF
. | TRBJ2-1 | . | TRBV6-5 | TGTGCCAGCAGGGCAGGGTATAGCTCCTACAATGAGCAGTTCTTC | CASRAGYSSYNEQFF
. | TRBJ1-1 | . | TRBV11-2 | TGTGCCAGCAGCTCCATAACAGGGCCCCACACTGAAGCTTTCTTT | CASSSITGPHTEAFF
. | TRBJ2-3 | . | TRBV6-2/TRBV6-3 | TGTGCCAGCAGTTATCTAGGAGGGAGCACAGATACGCAGTATTTT | CASSYLGGSTDTQYF
TRBD1 | TRBJ1-5 | . | TRBV11-2 | TGTGCCAGCAGTGTGGGACAGGGATTTCAGCCCCAGCATTTT | CASSVGQGFQPQHF
. | TRBJ1-1 | once | TRBV6-6 | TGTGCCAGCAGTTACGGGACGAGCACTGAAGCTTTCTTT | CASSYGTSTEAFF
. | TRBJ2-7 | . | TRBV7-2 | TGTGCCAGCAGCCCAGGAGCCTACGAGCAGTACTTC | CASSPGAYEQYF
. | TRBJ1-2 | . | TRBV5-4 | TGTGCCAGTCTGCCCAGGCTGGGGGGGGATGGCTACACCTTC | CASLPRLGGDGYTF
. | TRBJ2-7 | . | TRBV5-6 | TGTGCCAGCAGCGGCCGGGACGAAGGCTACGAGCAGTACTTC | CASSGRDEGYEQYF
TRBD1 | TRBJ2-7 | . | TRBV19 | TGTGCCAGTAGTATGCGGACAGGGGGCATGGGTGAGCAGTACTTC | CASSMRTGGMGEQYF
. | TRBJ2-1 | . | TRBV21-1 | TGTGCCAGCAGCAAAGGTTGGTACCAGGATGAGCAGTTCTTC | CASSKGWYQDEQFF
TRBD1 | TRBJ1-4 | once | TRBV9 | TGTGCCAGCAGCCCCCGGAGGACAGGGGGAGAAAAACTGTTTTTT | CASSPRRTGGEKLFF
. | TRBJ1-5 | . | TRBV6-2/TRBV6-3 | TGTGCCAGCAGTTATCGACAGACTAGCAATCAGCCCCAGCATTTT | CASSYRQTSNQPQHF
TRBD1 | TRBJ1-5 | . | TRBV7-6 | TGTGCCAGCAGCTCGACAGGGGGCGCGGGTATACCCCAGCATTTT | CASSSTGGAGIPQHF
. | TRBJ2-7 | . | TRBV10-1 | TGCGCCAGCATGCGGAGCTCCTACGAGCAGTACTTC | CASMRSSYEQYF
. | TRBJ1-3 | . | TRBV19 | TGTGCCACCTCCCATTCGACTGGAAACACCATATATTTT | CATSHSTGNTIYF
. | TRBJ1-3 | . | TRBV9 | TGTGCCAGCAGCCTCACAGGGACTGGAAACACCATATATTTT | CASSLTGTGNTIYF
. | TRBJ1-6 | . | TRBV28 | TGTGCCAGCAGTGAGAGGGGCTCCTATAATTCACCCCTCCACTTT | CASSERGSYNSPLHF
. | TRBJ1-2 | once | TRBV25-1 | TGTGCCAGCAGTGAATATATGGAGGGGAACTATGGCTACACCTTC | CASSEYMEGNYGYTF
. | TRBJ2-7 | once | TRBV5-4 | TGTGCCAGCAGCTTGCCCTCGGACTTCTCTCACGAGCAGTACTTC | CASSLPSDFSHEQYF
. | TRBJ2-7 | . | TRBV4-2 | TGTGCCAGCAGCCAAGATCCGGGAGGGGGCAGGTCCTACGAGCAGTACTTC | CASSQDPGGGRSYEQYF
TRBD2 | TRBJ2-7 | . | TRBV30 | TGTGCCTGGAGGGGCGGGAGCTCCTACGAGCAGTACTTC | CAWRGGSSYEQYF
. | TRBJ2-2 | . | TRBV27 | TGTGCCAGCAGTTCAGACAGGAGGGTGGCCGGGGAGCTGTTTTTT | CASSSDRRVAGELFF
TRBD1 | TRBJ1-1 | . | TRBV10-3 | TGTGCCATCAGAGACAGGGAGTGGGACACTGAAGCTTTCTTT | CAIRDREWDTEAFF
TRBD1 | TRBJ1-4 | . | TRBV5-1 | TGCGCCAGCAGTTCGGACAGGGGGCGGAGTGGTGAAAAACTGTTTTTT | CASSSDRGRSGEKLFF
. | TRBJ2-7 | . | TRBV6-5 | TGTGCCAGCAGGGGAGGAGAAGGGACCTACGAGCAGTACTTC | CASRGGEGTYEQYF
TRBD2 | TRBJ2-2 | . | TRBV11-1 | TGTGCCAGCAGCTTAGTCGTCGGGGGGGACACCGGGGAGCTGTTTTTT | CASSLVVGGDTGELFF
TRBD2 | TRBJ2-1 | . | TRBV4-1 | TGCGCCAGCAGCCGGCATGCTAGCGGGAGTTACAATGAGCAGTTCTTC | CASSRHASGSYNEQFF
TRBD1 | TRBJ2-1 | . | TRBV28 | TGTGCCAGCAGCTCCCCGGACAGGTTCGATGAGCAGTTCTTC | CASSSPDRFDEQFF